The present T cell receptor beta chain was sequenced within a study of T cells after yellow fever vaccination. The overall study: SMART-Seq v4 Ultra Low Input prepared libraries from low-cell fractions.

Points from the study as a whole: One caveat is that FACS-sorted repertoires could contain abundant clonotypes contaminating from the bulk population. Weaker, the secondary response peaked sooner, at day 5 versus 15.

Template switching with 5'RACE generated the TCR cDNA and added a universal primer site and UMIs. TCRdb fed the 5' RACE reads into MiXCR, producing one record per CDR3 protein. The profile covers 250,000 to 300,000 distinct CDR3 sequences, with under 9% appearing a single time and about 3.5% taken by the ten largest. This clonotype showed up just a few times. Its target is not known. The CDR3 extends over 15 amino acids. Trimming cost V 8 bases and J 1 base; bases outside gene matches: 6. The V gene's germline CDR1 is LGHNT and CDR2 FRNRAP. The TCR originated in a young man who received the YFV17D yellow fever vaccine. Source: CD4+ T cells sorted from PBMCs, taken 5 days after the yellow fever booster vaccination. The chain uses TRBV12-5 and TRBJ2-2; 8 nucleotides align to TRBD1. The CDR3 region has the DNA TGTGCTAGTAAACACGGGACAGGGAACACCGGGGAGCTGTTTTTT. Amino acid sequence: CASKHGTGNTGELFF.